This T cell receptor beta chain was identified in a study of T-cell reconstitution after alpha-beta-depleted transplantation in children. Study-level results: T-cell numbers and diversity one year post-transplant derived largely from freshly generated T cells.

Preparation of the TCRbeta library involved a method that used unique molecular identifiers. TCRdb reanalysed the PCR reads using MiXCR and keeps one entry per CDR3 protein. The table has about 440,000 distinct CDR3 sequences, 43% seen once. Germline CDR1 reads LGHDT; CDR2 reads YNNKEL (reference sequence). V was pared by 0 bases and J by 2 bases, with 8 bases between. The CDR3 has 14 amino acids. In the case of this clonotype: Antigen specificity is unknown.

This specimen was PBMCs, taken before TCRalphabeta/CD19-depleted stem cell transplant. The sequence came from a girl aged 2-10 years with aplastic anemia, due to receive a stem cell transplant. The chain is built from TRBV3-1 and TRBJ2-7; tentative D call: TRBD2 (6 bases). This CDR3 is CASSQEWGAYEQYF. The CDR3 nucleotides are TGTGCCAGCAGCCAAGAATGGGGGGCCTACGAGCAGTACTTC.